The 4 T cell receptor beta chains given below trace back to one sample, sequenced in a study of T cell clonality in common variable immunodeficiency. These receptors' targets are unknown. General study results and limits: Common variable immunodeficiency TCR beta sequences reportedly had fewer deletions and N-nucleotide insertions.

Clones were read by immunoSEQ multiplex PCR, and TCRdb kept only the in-frame ones, dropping some. The counts give around 40,000 clones, none of them seen only once; 6% is held by the top ten. The sequencing sample was made of peripheral blood mononuclear cells. The origin of the receptors is a human donor with common variable immunodeficiency.

A remark on this clone: The read terminates 3 residues ahead of where the CDR3 ends, so the germline J gene completes it. The V and J genes are TRBV7-9 and TRBJ1-6; D possibly corresponds to TRBD1 (5 bases). V was clipped by 2 bases and J by 9 bases, with 14 bases between them. CDR3 length: 15 residues. Germline V gene lookup returns CDR1 SEHNR and CDR2 FQNEAQ (reference sequence). CDR3 bases read: TGTGCCAGCAGCTTATTTATTCAGGGTCGTTCACCC. Translated: CASSLFIQGRSP. The whole CDR3 protein reads CASSLFIQGRSPLHF.

This clone was seen ten or more times. The sequence runs out 3 residues before the end of the CDR3; the remainder is reconstructed from the germline J gene. This chain links TRBV27 with TRBJ2-2, with D unclear. Trimming shortened V by 6 bases and J by 5 bases, and 10 bases separated the two germline ends. Germline CDR1 and CDR2: MNHEY and SMNVEV (reference sequence). The CDR3 covers 13 residues. Here the CDR3 reads CASRLTVTGELFF. The sequenced CDR3 bases are TGTGCCAGCAGATTAACGGTGACCGGGGAG.

This clone was recorded a few times. The read halts 3 residues ahead of the CDR3 end, with the missing end drawn from the germline J gene. The chain combines TRBV19 with TRBJ1-5; D possibly corresponds to TRBD1 (5 bases). Germline lookup yields CDR1 LNHDA and CDR2 SQIVND (reference sequence). This CDR3 is 13 amino acids long. V was clipped by 9 bases and J by 0 bases, with 9 bases between them. CDR3 region: CASREYSNQPQHF. The part of the CDR3 DNA that was read is TGTGCCAGCAGGGAATATAGCAATCAGCCC. The full variable domain, completed using reference TRBV19 and TRBJ1-5, is DGGITQSPKYLFRKEGQNVTLSCEQNLNHDAMYWYRQDPGQGLRLIYYSQIVNDFQKGDIAEGYSVSREKKESFPLTVTSAQKNPTAFYLCASREYSNQPQHFGDGTRLSIL.

For this clone: The germline gene is not matched at one end of the junction; a read error may be the cause. The read terminates 3 residues ahead of where the CDR3 ends, so the germline J gene completes it. This chain links TRBV18 with TRBJ1-5; 10 bases match TRBD1. Germline CDR1 reads KGHSH; CDR2 reads LQKENI. This CDR3 comprises 16 residues. Partial CDR3 DNA: TGTGTCAGCTCACCAATGGACAGGGGGTCACGTCAGCCC. Translating it yields CVSSPMDRGSRQP. Given in full, the CDR3 is CVSSPMDRGSRQPQHF.